A selection of T cell receptor beta chains follows, all from one sample in a study of T cells expressing NK-cell markers. TCRdb reprocessed the 5' RACE reads; each CDR3 protein has one entry and no DNA is given. This repertoire includes 350,000 to 450,000 distinct CDR3 sequences. The material sequenced was blood T cells: a sorted CD56 or NKG2C T cell subset, CD4+ or CD8+ T cells, or bulk PBMC T cells (not recorded which). The receptors originated from a man aged 18 to 69 in good health. The CDR3 runs from the conserved cysteine through the conserved F or W.

v_gene	j_gene	CDR3aa
TRBV7-8	TRBJ2-7	CASSLRDRAYEQYF
TRBV11-2	TRBJ1-2	CASSSLNSRALYNYGYTF
TRBV11-1	TRBJ2-2	CASSTSGQGNTGELFF
TRBV11-2	TRBJ2-5	CASSLDLGGGQETQYF
TRBV7-2	TRBJ2-5	CASRTTSGGSQETQYF
TRBV5-1	TRBJ2-1	CASSLGQGPLGEQFF
TRBV20-1	TRBJ1-2	CSARAGGRGYTF
TRBV7-6	TRBJ2-5	CASSSGTVETQYF
TRBV29-1	TRBJ1-4	CSVVLQGRATKLFF
TRBV5-1	TRBJ2-5	CASSETGTSGVETQYF
TRBV18	TRBJ2-3	CASSPLGLAGGPGAPDTQYF
TRBV23-1	TRBJ2-2	CASSQSERVDNTGELFF
TRBV20-1	TRBJ2-3	CSARLNTDTQYF
TRBV5-1	TRBJ2-3	CASSQPRGSGGTDTQYF
TRBV12-3/TRBV12-4	TRBJ2-3	CASSPQGTSGTDTQYF
TRBV12-3/TRBV12-4	TRBJ2-7	CASSSGLGHGTGGEQYF
TRBV21-1	TRBJ1-2	CARHHHPASYGYTF
TRBV2	TRBJ2-4	CASSFIQGVAKNIQYF
TRBV15	TRBJ1-6	CATSRDINNSPLHF
TRBV6-5	TRBJ2-5	CASSYERSRRETQYF
TRBV2	TRBJ2-3	CASADVRAQYF
TRBV12-3/TRBV12-4	TRBJ1-2	CASLRGGDRGTYGYTF
TRBV5-1	TRBJ2-1	CASSLVGPGTRRYNEQFF
TRBV7-9	TRBJ2-7	CASTEWDRSYEQYF
TRBV11-2	TRBJ2-2	CASGQRGTNTGELFF
TRBV11-1	TRBJ2-6	CASRNDRGAYSGANVLTF
TRBV4-1	TRBJ2-2	CASSQAGRTANTGELFF
TRBV19	TRBJ2-5	CATSGPGATQYF
TRBV9	TRBJ2-3	CASSPHPRGFDSADTQYF
TRBV4-1	TRBJ1-5	CASSQGQGAGSNQPQHF
TRBV12-3/TRBV12-4	TRBJ2-3	CASSLTPRADTQYF
TRBV12-3/TRBV12-4	TRBJ2-1	CASSLVAGGPNNEQFF